The T cell receptor beta chain under discussion was sequenced for a study of beta chain features in type 1 diabetes (dated by TCRdb to 2016 to 2019). Regarding the complete study: Mean age, gender distribution, total cell number and subset yield did not differ between patients and healthy donors. A total of 85 million to 140 million sorted cells were examined across all samples, and a strong correlation was observed between cell number per subset and RNA yield. In the study, TCRB repertoires of sorted circulating CD4+ T cell subsets from recently diagnosed type 1 diabetes patients were compared with those of matched healthy donors. Naive and central memory subsets were obtained from all 30 or so donors, but regulatory and stem cell-like memory subsets were isolated from only 8 patients and roughly eight healthy donors.

Points the paper makes about the study in general: The naive, central memory and regulatory TCRB repertoires appeared to resemble one another more closely among patients than among healthy donors. In all four CD4+ subsets, TCRB CDR3 length was moderately but significantly shorter in type 1 diabetes patients. HLA sub-analyses involved small numbers of individuals, so any influence of HLA type on TCRB rearrangement remained unresolved. Shorter templates might have been favored by PCR, but patient and control samples were amplified and corrected together, so both groups would have been affected equally by any skew. Because cDNA was sequenced instead of genomic DNA, highly expressing activated cells could be over-represented, though the groups showed no difference in activation or CD3 levels. Patients with type 1 diabetes made fewer insertions and deleted more nucleotides at VDJ recombination sites, implying thymic rearrangement abnormalities.

This clone was seen a handful of times. There is no known antigen for this receptor. No base qualities exist here, and no much larger clone lies one base off it. The entire amount of isolated RNA was reverse transcribed using the High Capacity cDNA Reverse Transcription Kit, so the sequenced TCRB transcripts were expressed ones. Deep immunoSEQ sequencing was applied to naive, central memory and regulatory T cell samples, giving an average of around 3.8 million total reads per sample. Sorted cells were lysed in RLT buffer, and RNA was extracted using DNase-treated RNeasy Micro or Mini kits according to cell number. Each cell subset was processed on its own to prevent cross-contamination, while patient and healthy donor samples were processed together. TCRB sequences were amplified from cDNA with the immunoSEQ multiplex PCR, producing 87-bp fragments spanning the CDR3 region. Sequencing of the amplicons was performed on the Illumina HiSeq platform. On the authors' methods: PCR bias was corrected computationally using synthetic template baselines, and reads within Hamming distance 2 were collapsed, with unmergeable singletons discarded. By aligning reads against IMGT, V, D and J genes, CDR3 length, and insertions or deletions at six rearrangement sites were assigned. Clonotype counts were normalized to sorted cell number within each subset before computing true diversity and Gini coefficients with the tcR R package. The overlap coefficient, calculated on TCRB nucleotide sequences, was used to quantify repertoire sharing. Out-of-frame TCRB sequences from naive cells were analyzed as a proxy for the pre-selection repertoire. TCRdb limited this immuneACCESS table to in-frame rearrangements with V and J called. A share of clones is missing; checked studies link under half to unresolved V genes, and the rest is unexplained. That table is the source of V, J and clone size, and D and trimming were worked out from the DNA. The sample table contains 200,000 to 300,000 clones; only one count was recorded for around 13% of them. About 0.02% of the sample rests with the top ten.

Each donor gave one peripheral blood draw, roughly 0.11 L on average, collected into heparinised tubes. Using a panel that included CD45RO, CCR7, CD25, CD127, CD95 and CD27, naive, central memory, regulatory and stem cell-like memory CD4+ T cells were sorted on a BD FACSAria II. A purity above 95% was achieved for all sorted populations. PBMCs were isolated immediately by Lymphoprep density gradient centrifugation and stained directly without culture. To minimize batch effects, samples were stained and sorted in pairs, one healthy donor with one patient per experiment. The germline V gene (reference sequence) specifies GTSNPN as CDR1 and SVGIG as CDR2. The CDR3, cysteine through phenylalanine, is 13 amino acids long. Kept here is only the CDR3 DNA, which spans 39 bases and is read in frame from base 1. The germline ends are 13 bases apart after V is trimmed by 4 bases and J by 6 bases.

The chain is made from TRBV30 and TRBJ2-1; the D segment could be TRBD2, given 6 matching bases. The material sequenced was naive CD4+ T cells from blood. Taken with the paper, the label for cell subset or site translates to: true naive CD4+ T cells. This receptor was obtained from a man aged 25-45 years with type 1 diabetes. In nucleotide form, the sequence is TGTGCCTGGACTCCGGGGGTGGGCAATGAGCAGTTCTTC. Its protein reads: CAWTPGVGNEQFF.